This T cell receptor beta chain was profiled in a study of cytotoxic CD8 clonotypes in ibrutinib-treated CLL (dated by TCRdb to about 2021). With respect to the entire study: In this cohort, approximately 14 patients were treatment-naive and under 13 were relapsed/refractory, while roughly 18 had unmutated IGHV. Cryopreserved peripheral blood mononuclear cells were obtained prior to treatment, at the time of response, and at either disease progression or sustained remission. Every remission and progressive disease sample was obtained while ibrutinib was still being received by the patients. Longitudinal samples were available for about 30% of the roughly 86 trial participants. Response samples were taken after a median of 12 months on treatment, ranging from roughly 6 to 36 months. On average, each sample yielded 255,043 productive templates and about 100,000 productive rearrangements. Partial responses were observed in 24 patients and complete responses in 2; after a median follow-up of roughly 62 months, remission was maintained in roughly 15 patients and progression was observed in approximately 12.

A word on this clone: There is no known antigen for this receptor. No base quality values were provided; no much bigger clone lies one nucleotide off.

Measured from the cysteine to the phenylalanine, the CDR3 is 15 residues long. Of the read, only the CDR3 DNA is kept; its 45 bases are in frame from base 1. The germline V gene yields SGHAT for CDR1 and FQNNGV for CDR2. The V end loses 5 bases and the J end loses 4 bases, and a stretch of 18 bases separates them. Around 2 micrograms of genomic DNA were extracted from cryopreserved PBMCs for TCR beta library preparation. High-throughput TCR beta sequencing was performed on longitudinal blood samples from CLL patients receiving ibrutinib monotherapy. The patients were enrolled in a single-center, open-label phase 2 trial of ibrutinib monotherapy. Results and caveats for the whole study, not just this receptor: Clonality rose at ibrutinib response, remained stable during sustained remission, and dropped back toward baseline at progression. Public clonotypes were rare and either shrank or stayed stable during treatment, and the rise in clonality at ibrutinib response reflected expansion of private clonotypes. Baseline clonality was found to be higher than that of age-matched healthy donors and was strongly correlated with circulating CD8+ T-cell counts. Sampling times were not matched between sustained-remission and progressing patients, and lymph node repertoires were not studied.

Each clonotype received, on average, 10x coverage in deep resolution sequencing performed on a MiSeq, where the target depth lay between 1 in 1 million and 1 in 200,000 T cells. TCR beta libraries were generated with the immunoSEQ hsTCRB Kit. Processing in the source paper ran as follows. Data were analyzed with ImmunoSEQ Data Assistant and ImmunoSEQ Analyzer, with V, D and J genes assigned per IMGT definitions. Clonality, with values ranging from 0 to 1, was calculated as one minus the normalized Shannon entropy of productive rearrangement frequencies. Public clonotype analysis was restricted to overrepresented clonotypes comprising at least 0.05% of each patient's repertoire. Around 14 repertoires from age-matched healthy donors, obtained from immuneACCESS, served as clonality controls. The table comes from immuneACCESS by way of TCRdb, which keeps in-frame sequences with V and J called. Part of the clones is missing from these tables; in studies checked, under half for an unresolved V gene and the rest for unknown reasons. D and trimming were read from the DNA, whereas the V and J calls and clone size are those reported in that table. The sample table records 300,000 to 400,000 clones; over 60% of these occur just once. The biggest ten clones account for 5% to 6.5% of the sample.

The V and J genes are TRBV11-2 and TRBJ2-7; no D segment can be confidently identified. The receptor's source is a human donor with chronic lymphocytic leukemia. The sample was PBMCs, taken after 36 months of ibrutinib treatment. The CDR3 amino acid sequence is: CASSPWLGVVYEQYF. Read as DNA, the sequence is TGTGCCAGCAGCCCTTGGCTAGGCGTCGTTTACGAGCAGTACTTC.